This is a list of T cell receptor beta chains from one sample in a study of T cells in Graves' hyperthyroidism and ophthalmopathy. TCRdb reprocessed the multiplex PCR reads with MiXCR, giving one entry per CDR3 protein. The sample contains around 610,000 distinct CDR3 sequences, approximately 15% of which appear only once. Sequencing was performed on blood. The receptors were sampled from a woman aged 40 to 49 with Graves' ophthalmopathy. Both conserved end residues are trimmed from each CDR3.

cdr3_length	v_call	j_call	cdr3_aa
12	TRBV3-1	TRBJ2-5	ASSQDSTEETQY
11	TRBV2	TRBJ2-7	ASSEGNYYEQY
13	TRBV28	TRBJ2-5	ASSLMAGHQETQY
11	TRBV10-3	TRBJ2-7	AISEGGAGEQY
13	TRBV6-2/TRBV6-3	TRBJ2-2	ASEAGFANTGELF
13	TRBV6-2/TRBV6-3	TRBJ1-1	ASREDRALSTEAF
13	TRBV20-1	TRBJ1-2	SARDIRDLGYGYT
11	TRBV13	TRBJ1-2	ASSPRGAHGYT
12	TRBV2	TRBJ2-2	ASIAGAGTGELF
14	TRBV28	TRBJ2-2	ASSTGAGTGPGELF
15	TRBV11-2	TRBJ2-7	ASSMTSGSSWSYEQY